A single sample gave rise to the 6 T cell receptor beta chains below, sequenced in a study of T cell responses to AZD1222 COVID-19 vaccine. Clones were read by immunoSEQ multiplex PCR, and TCRdb kept only the in-frame ones, dropping some. The table lists about 140,000 clones, 85% of them singletons. Sequences were derived from peripheral blood, sampled 28 days after the second dose of the MenACWY control vaccine. These receptors all come from an adult who received the MenACWY meningococcal vaccine as a control.

This clone was picked up one time. This chain links TRBV20-1 with TRBJ2-1; D remains unclear. The germline V gene has CDR1 DFQATT and CDR2 SNEGSKA (reference sequence). The CDR3 runs 14 residues. The V end was cut by 3 bases, the J end by 0 bases, with 9 bases between. The CDR3 reads CSASVGISYNEQFF. As DNA, the CDR3 is TGCAGTGCTAGTGTTGGTATCTCCTACAATGAGCAGTTCTTC.

This chain joins TRBV6-5 and TRBJ2-3; 7 nucleotides match TRBD2. Germline CDR1 reads MNHEY; CDR2 reads SVGAGI. This CDR3 is built from 15 residues. Trimming removed 2 bases from V and 4 bases from J; junction bases left unmatched: 6. The CDR3 region is CASSYEGGRPDTQYF. Here the CDR3 DNA reads TGTGCCAGCAGTTACGAGGGAGGGCGCCCAGATACGCAGTATTTT.

The rearrangement uses TRBV4-2 and TRBJ1-3, with D possibly matching TRBD1 (6 bases). The CDR3 spans 15 residues. The V end was cut by 4 bases, the J end by 2 bases, with 12 bases between. Germline V gives CDR1 LGHNA, CDR2 YNFKEQ. The CDR3 sequence: CASSLENRAGNTIYF. CDR3 nucleotide sequence: TGTGCCAGCAGCCTCGAGAACAGGGCTGGAAACACCATATATTTT.

In its sample, this clone was seen once. This rearrangement joins TRBV5-1 to TRBJ1-3; D remains ambiguous. CDR1 and CDR2 from the germline V gene are SGHRS and YFSETQ. CDR3 length: 13 amino acids. Trimming took off 4 bases at V and 4 bases at J, with 9 bases between the two ends. CDR3 DNA: TGCGCCAGCAGCCATGGTGCCGGAAACACCATATATTTT. Residues: CASSHGAGNTIYF. The full variable domain, with the rest looked up from reference TRBV5-1 and TRBJ1-3, is KAGVTQTPRYLIKTRGQQVTLSCSPISGHRSVSWYQQTPGQGLQFLFEYFSETQRNKGNFPGRFSGRQFSNSRSEMNVSTLELGDSALYLCASSHGAGNTIYFGEGSWLTVV.

The chain uses TRBV4-1 and TRBJ1-1, with 8 bases identical to TRBD1. The CDR3 is 15 residues long. From germline, CDR1 is MGHRA and CDR2 YSYEKL. V shed 6 bases and J 0 bases; nucleotides not matched to a gene: 6. As DNA, the CDR3 is TGCGCCAGCAGTTTCCGACAGGGGATGAACACTGAAGCTTTCTTT. As protein: CASSFRQGMNTEAFF.

This chain connects TRBV11-3 to TRBJ2-1; maybe TRBD1 (8 bases). This CDR3 contains 16 residues. Germline-derived CDR1 and CDR2 are SGHNT and YENEEA. V dropped 5 bases and J dropped 2 bases, with 16 bases sitting between them. The CDR3 loop is CASSLNRGGTYNEQFF. The CDR3 DNA is TGTGCCAGCAGCCTAAACAGGGGGGGTACCTACAATGAGCAGTTCTTC.